This T cell receptor (beta chain) was obtained from a study of blood T cell repertoires in COVID-19. Study-level information: Material from acute and convalescent COVID-19 was sourced from the United States, Italy and Spain. The cDNA or gDNA used as material had been derived from T cells, B-cell-depleted T cells, or PBMCs.

This clone was detected only a few times. Original methodology: Estimated nucleated cell counts came from reference gene primer amplification. Generated by immunoSEQ multiplex PCR, the TCRdb table keeps only in-frame clones and is missing some. The D gene and trimming were derived from the DNA, and the V and J assignments and clone size from that table. This sample has about 150,000 clones, with roughly four fifths found just once. CDR3 length equals 15 residues. Trimming left V 4 bases short and J 4 bases short, with 17 bases between. Germline assignment: CDR1 SGDLS and CDR2 YYNGEE. The sequence was collected from a man aged 80 or over with acute or convalescent COVID-19. The sequenced material came from peripheral blood. V and J are TRBV9 and TRBJ1-2; maybe TRBD1 (5 bases). CDR3 nucleotides: TGTGCCAGCAGCACTACCTTGGACACTCCCTATGGCTACACCTTC. This translates into CASSTTLDTPYGYTF.